One TCR beta chain is described in this entry. Its target is unknown. This entry comes from a study of T cells in localized non-small cell lung cancer. The assay was immunoSEQ multiplex PCR, and TCRdb's table has in-frame clones only and misses some. The data show about 15,000 clones, with around 83% seen just once and around 25% held by the top ten. Study-level results: Peak T cell clonality was found in uninvolved adjacent lung, exceeding tumor. As only one tumor region underwent sequencing, heterogeneity remains possible. Higher blood T cell density went with longer overall survival. Adjacent lung tissue had a median around 50 of the top 100 clones found in the tumor.

CDR1 and CDR2 from the germline V gene are KGHSH and LQKENI. CDR3 size: 14 residues. The J segment lost 5 bases and the V segment lost 3 bases, leaving 4 bases of the junction unmatched. The TCR sequence derives from a female donor at least 60 years old with stage I squamous cell lung carcinoma. The chain combines TRBV18 with TRBJ1-1; 9 bases agree with TRBD1. The sample consisted of peripheral blood, taken before any cancer treatment. This CDR3 reads CASSPGDRETEAFF. As DNA, the CDR3 is TGTGCCAGCTCACCGGGGGACAGGGAGACTGAAGCTTTCTTT. Full variable domain (remainder filled in from reference TRBV18 and TRBJ1-1): NAGVMQNPRHLVRRRGQEARLRCSPMKGHSHVYWYRQLPEEGLKFMVYLQKENIIDESGMPKERFSAEFPKEGPSILRIQQVVRGDSAAYFCASSPGDRETEAFFGQGTRLTVV.